The 4 T cell receptor beta chains presented below share a single source sample, sequenced in a study of blood T cell repertoires in COVID-19. Clones were sequenced by immunoSEQ multiplex PCR, and TCRdb holds only the in-frame ones, with some missing. This sample carries some 250,000 clones, around 86% of them seen once, and the ten largest clones take 9% to 15%. Source material: peripheral blood. The receptors stem from an elderly man with acute or convalescent COVID-19.

V usage is TRBV3-1 (or the pseudogene TRBV3-2) and J usage is TRBJ1-1; 8 bases align to TRBD1. The CDR3 runs 14 residues. Losses at the gene ends were 3 bases for V and 8 bases for J; bases not matched to a gene: 8. Germline V gives CDR1 LGHDT, CDR2 YNNKEL (reference sequence). The CDR3 spells CASSHQQGTGEAFF. CDR3 bases: TGTGCCAGCAGCCACCAACAGGGGACAGGAGAAGCTTTCTTT.

The chain recombines TRBV18 with TRBJ1-4, with TRBD1 identical over 7 bases. CDR1 KGHSH and CDR2 LQKENI come from the germline V gene. J gave up 7 bases and V 5 bases, and 7 bases lay outside the gene matches. CDR3 length equals 14 residues. The CDR3 region is CASSIGGGSEKLFF. The DNA of the CDR3 is TGTGCCAGCTCAATCGGAGGGGGCTCTGAAAAACTGTTTTTT.

The V and J genes are TRBV28 and TRBJ1-6; 8 nucleotides agree with TRBD1. V trimming: 2 bases; J trimming: 10 bases; junction bases outside the gene matches: 7. The germline CDR1 and CDR2 sequences are MDHEN and SYDVKM. CDR3 length: 15 residues. CDR3 protein: CASSLDQGAKSPLHF. CDR3 bases: TGTGCCAGCAGTTTAGACCAGGGGGCGAAATCACCCCTCCACTTT.

The chain carries TRBV5-1 and TRBJ1-6, with a weak D call TRBD1 (6 bases). The CDR3 contains 15 residues. Germline V CDR1 and CDR2: SGHRS, YFSETQ. V was shortened by 3 bases and J by 7 bases, with 14 bases between the two germline ends. In DNA form, the CDR3 reads TGCGCCAGCAGCTCCTCGACAGGAGACAATTCACCCCTCCACTTT. This gives the protein CASSSSTGDNSPLHF.